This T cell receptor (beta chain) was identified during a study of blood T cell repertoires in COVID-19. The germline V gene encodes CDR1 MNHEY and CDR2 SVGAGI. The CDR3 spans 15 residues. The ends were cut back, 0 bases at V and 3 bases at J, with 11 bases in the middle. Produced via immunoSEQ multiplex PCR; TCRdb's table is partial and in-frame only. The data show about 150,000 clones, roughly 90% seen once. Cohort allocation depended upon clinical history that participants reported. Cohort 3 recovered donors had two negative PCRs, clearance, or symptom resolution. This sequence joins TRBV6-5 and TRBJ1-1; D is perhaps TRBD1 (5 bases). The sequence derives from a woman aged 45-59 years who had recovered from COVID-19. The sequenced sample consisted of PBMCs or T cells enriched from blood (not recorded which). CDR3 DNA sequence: TGTGCCAGCAGTTACTCGGCCCGGGGGGACACTGAAGCTTTCTTT. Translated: CASSYSARGDTEAFF.